Listed below are T cell receptor beta chains from one sample, sequenced in a study of T and B cells in COVID-19 patients. TCRdb independently ran MiXCR on the multiplex PCR reads; one entry per CDR3 protein. In the table there are some 9,100 distinct CDR3 sequences, about 28% of which are singletons. The source material was blood. The origin of the receptors is a human donor who had recovered from COVID-19. CDR3s include the opening cysteine and the closing phenylalanine or tryptophan. Each record gives: CDR3 protein, CDR3 DNA, D gene, clone size, V gene, J gene. A D gene is named only where the DNA matches it firmly. Expanded clones get a size class; other rows say once, few or many, or leave the size out.

CDR3 protein: CASSTQGANYEQYF; CDR3 DNA: TGTGCCAGCAGTACACAGGGGGCTAACTACGAGCAGTACTTC; D gene: TRBD1; clone size: large; V gene: TRBV27; J gene: TRBJ2-7
CDR3 protein: CASSYYLLEDTEAFF; CDR3 DNA: TGTGCCAGCAGCTACTATTTATTGGAGGACACTGAAGCTTTCTTT; D gene: NA; clone size: few; V gene: TRBV6-2/TRBV6-3; J gene: TRBJ1-1
CDR3 protein: CASRNRLISGANVLTF; CDR3 DNA: TGCGCCAGCAGGAACAGGTTAATCTCTGGGGCCAACGTCCTGACTTTC; D gene: NA; clone size: few; V gene: TRBV5-1; J gene: TRBJ2-6
CDR3 protein: CASSSDSNEQFF; CDR3 DNA: TGTGCCAGCAGTTCTGACAGCAATGAGCAGTTCTTC; D gene: NA; clone size: medium-sized; V gene: TRBV6-2/TRBV6-3; J gene: TRBJ2-1
CDR3 protein: CASSLSRTGGTDTQYF; CDR3 DNA: TGTGCCAGCAGTTTATCGAGGACAGGGGGCACAGATACGCAGTATTTT; D gene: TRBD1; clone size: medium-sized; V gene: TRBV27; J gene: TRBJ2-3
CDR3 protein: CASATVGTPPDEQYF; CDR3 DNA: TGTGCCAGTGCGACCGTCGGGACGCCCCCCGACGAGCAGTACTTC; D gene: NA; clone size: medium-sized; V gene: TRBV19; J gene: TRBJ2-7
CDR3 protein: CASSFPDRGPSYNSPLHF; CDR3 DNA: TGTGCCAGCAGCTTTCCCGATAGAGGGCCCTCCTATAATTCACCCCTCCACTTT; D gene: NA; clone size: NA; V gene: TRBV7-4; J gene: TRBJ1-6
CDR3 protein: CASSSLAGGHQETQYF; CDR3 DNA: TGTGCCAGTAGTTCGCTAGCGGGGGGGCATCAGGAGACCCAGTACTTC; D gene: TRBD2; clone size: NA; V gene: TRBV19; J gene: TRBJ2-5
CDR3 protein: CASRGRGANVLTF; CDR3 DNA: TGTGCCAGCAGGGGCCGTGGGGCCAACGTCCTGACTTTC; D gene: NA; clone size: medium-sized; V gene: TRBV27; J gene: TRBJ2-6
CDR3 protein: CASSLGPPNNGYTF; CDR3 DNA: TGTGCCAGCAGCTTGGGACCACCAAACAATGGCTACACCTTC; D gene: NA; clone size: many; V gene: TRBV5-4; J gene: TRBJ1-2
CDR3 protein: CSAQVGRGASYEQYF; CDR3 DNA: TGCAGTGCCCAAGTGGGGAGGGGCGCTTCCTACGAGCAGTACTTC; D gene: TRBD2; clone size: NA; V gene: TRBV20-1; J gene: TRBJ2-7
CDR3 protein: CASSFLQGSSYNEQFF; CDR3 DNA: TGCGCCAGCAGCTTCTTACAGGGGAGCTCCTACAATGAGCAGTTCTTC; D gene: TRBD1; clone size: NA; V gene: TRBV5-1; J gene: TRBJ2-1
CDR3 protein: CASSDGGAGNYGYTF; CDR3 DNA: TGTGCCAGCAGTGATGGAGGGGCAGGTAACTATGGCTACACCTTC; D gene: NA; clone size: medium-sized; V gene: TRBV6-1; J gene: TRBJ1-2